The 20 T cell receptor beta chains below come from one sample, sequenced in a study of cytomegalovirus exposure and HLA in healthy donors. Sequencing used immunoSEQ multiplex PCR; TCRdb keeps in-frame clones, though not all of them. The table lists fewer than 200,000 clones, roughly 96% of them singletons. Sample: PBMCs. The receptors come from a woman aged 18-29 years in good health and CMV-seronegative.

The chain employs TRBV2 and TRBJ1-5; TRBD1 matches at 7 bases. In germline, CDR1 is SNHLY, CDR2 FYNNEI. This CDR3 is built from 12 residues. V gave up 6 bases and J gave up 12 bases; unmatched junction bases: 8. The CDR3 is CASSPGTARQHF. For the CDR3, the DNA is TGTGCCAGCAGCCCCGGGACAGCCCGCCAGCATTTT.

V usage is TRBV5-4 and J usage is TRBJ2-5; 10 bases are a match to TRBD1. V shed 3 bases, J shed 6 bases, and the junction held 17 bases outside the gene matches. The CDR3 runs 18 residues. The germline CDR1 and CDR2 sequences are SGHNT and YYREEE (reference sequence). The CDR3 spells CASSSGGQGGLIGKTQYF. CDR3 DNA: TGTGCCAGCAGCTCGGGAGGACAGGGGGGTTTAATAGGAAAGACCCAGTACTTC.

This chain connects TRBV5-6 to TRBJ1-1; tentatively, D is TRBD1 (5 bases). Trimming left V 3 bases short and J 4 bases short, with 16 bases between. CDR3 size: 15 residues. Germline CDR1 SGHDT, CDR2 YYEEEE. The CDR3 region is CASSWVGGRITEAFF. For the CDR3, the DNA is TGTGCCAGCAGCTGGGTGGGGGGAAGGATCACTGAAGCTTTCTTT. Based on the CDR3 plus reference TRBV5-6 and TRBJ1-1, the full variable domain is DAGVTQSPTHLIKTRGQQVTLRCSPKSGHDTVSWYQQALGQGPQFIFQYYEEEERQRGNFPDRFSGHQFPNYSSELNVNALLLGDSALYLCASSWVGGRITEAFFGQGTRLTVV.

This chain connects TRBV9 to TRBJ2-1; 11 bases map to TRBD2. V was pared by 0 bases and J by 8 bases, with 10 bases of the junction left unmatched. The CDR3 has 17 residues. Germline CDR1 is SGDLS and CDR2 is YYNGEE. CDR3: CASSVGGTSGGQDEQFF. In DNA form, the CDR3 reads TGTGCCAGCAGCGTAGGTGGAACTAGCGGGGGCCAGGATGAGCAGTTCTTC. Full variable domain (remainder filled in from reference TRBV9 and TRBJ2-1): DSGVTQTPKHLITATGQRVTLRCSPRSGDLSVYWYQQSLDQGLQFLIQYYNGEERAKGNILERFSAQQFPDLHSELNLSSLELGDSALYFCASSVGGTSGGQDEQFFGPGTRLTVL.

CDR3 coding DNA: TGTGCCAGCAGCCTGGGGCGGGGGCTCTTGAGCAATCAGCCCCAGCATTTT. Its protein product is CASSLGRGLLSNQPQHF. The gene calls are TRBV7-8 and TRBJ1-5; D might be TRBD1 (6 bases). The CDR3 runs 17 residues. V lost 5 bases and J 1 base, leaving 18 bases between the germline ends. The germline V gene has CDR1 SGHVS and CDR2 FQNEAQ.

The chain uses TRBV5-4 and TRBJ2-5; 9 bases match TRBD1. This CDR3 is 14 amino acids long. The germline CDR1 and CDR2 sequences are SGHNT and YYREEE (reference sequence). Losses at the gene ends were 4 bases for V and 5 bases for J; bases not matched to a gene: 6. The CDR3 region has the DNA TGTGCCAGCAGCGAGGGACAGGGTTTGGAGACCCAGTACTTC. Protein: CASSEGQGLETQYF.

The chain employs TRBV5-1 and TRBJ2-7, with D unresolved. The CDR3 is made up of 14 amino acids. From germline, CDR1 is SGHRS and CDR2 YFSETQ. The ends were cut back, 0 bases at V and 2 bases at J, with 9 bases in the middle. The chain's CDR3 is CASSLGSETYEQYF. The CDR3 coding sequence is TGCGCCAGCAGCTTGGGGTCCGAGACCTACGAGCAGTACTTC.

The chain links TRBV2 to TRBJ2-1; 8 bases map to TRBD1. Trimming removed 6 bases from V and 5 bases from J; junction bases left unmatched: 3. The germline V gene encodes CDR1 SNHLY and CDR2 FYNNEI. This CDR3 contains 13 residues. CDR3 nucleotides: TGTGCCAGCAGGGTGGACAGGGACAATGAGCAGTTCTTC. Translating gives CASRVDRDNEQFF.

J is TRBJ1-4 and V is TRBV19; D might be TRBD1 (6 bases). The V end lost 10 bases, the J end lost 4 bases, and 13 bases lay between the germline ends. This CDR3 has 13 amino acids. Germline V lookup: CDR1 LNHDA, CDR2 SQIVND (reference sequence). CDR3 protein: CANRTVFNEKLFF. The CDR3 DNA follows: TGTGCCAATAGGACAGTCTTTAATGAAAAACTGTTTTTT.

The CDR3 DNA is TGTGCCAGCAGTTTCACGTCAGCGGCTACAGATACGCAGTATTTT. It translates to CASSFTSAATDTQYF. This chain joins TRBV6-6 and TRBJ2-3; a weak D match, TRBD2 (5 bases). The germline V gene has CDR1 MNHNY and CDR2 SVGAGI (reference sequence). V gave up 4 bases and J gave up 3 bases, with 14 bases separating them. The CDR3 contains 15 residues.

This sequence joins TRBV5-1 and TRBJ2-3; TRBD1 is a possible D gene (6 bases). The CDR3 extends over 15 amino acids. Trimming removed 4 bases at V and 1 base at J, with 13 bases between. Per germline, CDR1 SGHRS and CDR2 YFSETQ. The CDR3 DNA sequence: TGCGCCAGCAGCGTACAGGGATCTGGCACAGATACGCAGTATTTT. It encodes CASSVQGSGTDTQYF.

Comment on this clone: A junction boundary mismatches the germline segment, possibly from a read error. The V call is TRBV23-1, the J call TRBJ1-4; 7 bases line up with TRBD1. TRBV23-1 counts as an open reading frame of uncertain function. The CDR3 runs 9 residues. As DNA, the CDR3 is TGCGCCAGCCTTGACAGGGAGGTTTTT. Translation gives CASLDREVF.

J is TRBJ2-7 and V is TRBV9; 9 bases are a match to TRBD1. Losses at the gene ends were 0 bases for V and 7 bases for J; bases not matched to a gene: 11. Germline V gives CDR1 SGDLS, CDR2 YYNGEE. The CDR3 runs 16 residues. As DNA, the CDR3 is TGTGCCAGCAGCGTAGCTACCGGGACAGGGCAAGGGGAGCAGTACTTC. Protein: CASSVATGTGQGEQYF. Supplemented by reference TRBV9 and TRBJ2-7, the full variable domain reads DSGVTQTPKHLITATGQRVTLRCSPRSGDLSVYWYQQSLDQGLQFLIQYYNGEERAKGNILERFSAQQFPDLHSELNLSSLELGDSALYFCASSVATGTGQGEQYFGPGTRLTVT.

The chain recombines TRBV5-6 with TRBJ1-2; 8 nucleotides match TRBD1. The J segment lost 12 bases and the V segment lost 1 base, leaving 5 bases of the junction unmatched. CDR1 is SGHDT and CDR2 is YYEEEE in the germline V gene. CDR3 size: 12 residues. The CDR3, as DNA: TGTGCCAGCAGCTTGTTTAGGACAGGGAACACCTTC. This gives the protein CASSLFRTGNTF.

The chain employs TRBV27 and TRBJ1-5; 8 nucleotides align to TRBD1. V shed 8 bases and J 1 base; nucleotides not matched to a gene: 7. Germline V CDR1 and CDR2: MNHEY, SMNVEV (reference sequence). This CDR3 has 15 residues. The CDR3 reads CASLDRVGSNQPQHF. CDR3 bases: TGTGCCAGCCTGGACAGGGTAGGAAGCAATCAGCCCCAGCATTTT.

V is TRBV9 and J is TRBJ2-7; tentatively, D is TRBD1 (5 bases). In germline, CDR1 is SGDLS, CDR2 YYNGEE. V was cut by 0 bases and J by 2 bases, with 15 bases left in between. This CDR3 comprises 16 residues. The CDR3: CASSVAAQGRPYEQYF. CDR3 DNA: TGTGCCAGCAGCGTAGCGGCGCAGGGCCGCCCCTACGAGCAGTACTTC.

The chain has TRBV10-3 and TRBJ2-2, with 7 bases matching TRBD2. CDR1 and CDR2 from the germline V gene are ENHRY and SYGVKD. V was clipped by 0 bases and J by 6 bases; unmatched bases: 4. The CDR3 loop spans 15 amino acids. CDR3 region: CAISESFGLAGELFF. CDR3 nucleotides: TGTGCCATCAGTGAGTCTTTCGGACTAGCCGGGGAGCTGTTTTTT.

This clone was seen just once. The chain is built from TRBV6-5 and TRBJ1-2, with TRBD1 matching 8 bases. V lost 7 bases to trimming and J lost 8 bases; unmatched junction nucleotides: 9. Germline lookup yields CDR1 MNHEY and CDR2 SVGAGI. CDR3 length: 13 amino acids. CDR3 nucleotides: TGTGCCAGCAACCGTGGACAGGGAGGGGGCTACACCTTC. As protein: CASNRGQGGGYTF.

This chain joins TRBV11-1 and TRBJ2-3, with a weak D call TRBD1 (6 bases). The CDR3 contains 15 residues. The germline V and J ends were trimmed by 5 bases and 10 bases, with 22 bases remaining between them. Per the germline V gene, CDR1 is SGHAT and CDR2 is FQDESV (reference sequence). The CDR3, as DNA: TGTGCCAGCAGCCGACAGGCCGGCGAGCGAGGTCCGCAGTATTTT. It translates to CASSRQAGERGPQYF.

The J gene is TRBJ1-2, the V gene TRBV29-1, with 9 bases identical to TRBD1. Germline CDR1 is SQVTM and CDR2 is ANQGSEA. The V segment lost 6 bases and the J segment 1 base; nucleotides outside the gene matches: 3. The CDR3 loop spans 13 amino acids. In nucleotides, the CDR3 is TGCAGCGTGGGACAGGGACTTAACTATGGCTACACCTTC. Residues: CSVGQGLNYGYTF.